The 21 T cell receptor beta chains in this list originate from one sample, sequenced in a study of shared clonotypes between healthy human individuals (dated by TCRdb to between 2020 and 2021). Preparation of the library involved the immunoSEQ multiplex PCR assay. Sourced from immuneACCESS, this table was stored by TCRdb with only in-frame sequences that have V and J called. A share of the clones is absent; for the studies checked, an unresolved V gene accounts for under half, and the remainder has no known explanation. Across this sample there are roughly 2.5 million clones, with around nine tenths seen only once. Jointly, the top ten make up around 0.15% of the sample. The sequenced sample was naive CD4+ T cells sorted from blood. The sample's cell subset or site label is to be understood as: CD45RA+ positively selected. Receptor source: a man aged 18 to 35 in good health.

The chain has TRBV29-1 and TRBJ1-1; 9 nucleotides line up with TRBD1. CDR1 SQVTM and CDR2 ANQGSEA come from the germline V gene. This CDR3 is 13 amino acids long. Trimming took 5 bases from V and 5 from J; bases not matched to a gene: 6. This CDR3 reads CSVLQGAQTEAFF. The CDR3 DNA reads as TGCAGCGTTCTACAGGGGGCTCAAACTGAAGCTTTCTTT.

The chain employs TRBV6-6 and TRBJ2-7; 8 nucleotides line up with TRBD1. Germline loops: CDR1 MNHNY, CDR2 SVGAGI (reference sequence). CDR3 length: 14 amino acids. Unmatched junction bases numbered 4, after V lost 5 bases and J lost 1 base. CDR3 in DNA: TGTGCCAGCAGTACCACAGGGGGTTCCTACGAGCAGTACTTC. It encodes CASSTTGGSYEQYF.

The chain links TRBV30 to TRBJ2-3, with TRBD2 as a possible D gene (6 bases). V gave up 3 bases and J gave up 3 bases, with 16 bases separating them. This CDR3 contains 15 residues. Germline assignment: CDR1 GTSNPN and CDR2 SVGIG (reference sequence). In nucleotides, the CDR3 is TGTGCCTGGAGGAAGTTTTCGGGAGAAACAGATACGCAGTATTTT. Translated: CAWRKFSGETDTQYF.

The V and J genes are TRBV5-1 and TRBJ2-7; D is unresolved. The CDR3 runs to 12 residues. V lost 5 bases and J lost 6, with 12 bases in between. Germline-derived CDR1 and CDR2 are SGHRS and YFSETQ. For the CDR3, the DNA is TGCGCCAGCAGATCTAGTTCCGGCGAGCAGTACTTC. It is translated as CASRSSSGEQYF.

J is TRBJ1-1 and V is TRBV5-4; D possibly corresponds to TRBD1 (6 bases). With 4 bases removed from V and 4 bases from J, the gap between germline ends came to 17 bases. The CDR3 is 15 amino acids. CDR1 is SGHNT and CDR2 is YYREEE in the germline V gene (reference sequence). The CDR3 spells CASSPTGGGLTEAFF. The CDR3 DNA reads TGTGCCAGCAGCCCGACTGGAGGGGGTCTCACTGAAGCTTTCTTT.

The chain is built from TRBV19 and TRBJ2-3; the match to TRBD2 covers 7 bases. Germline lookup yields CDR1 LNHDA and CDR2 SQIVND (reference sequence). The J segment lost 3 bases and the V segment lost 3 bases, leaving 9 bases of the junction unmatched. CDR3 length equals 16 residues. CDR3 coding DNA: TGTGCCAGTAGTATTCGACTTGGGGGGGAGACAGATACGCAGTATTTT. Protein: CASSIRLGGETDTQYF.

This clone was found a few times. Other nucleotide sequences in the sample specify the same CDR3. This sequence joins TRBV29-1 and TRBJ2-3; D possibly corresponds to TRBD2 (5 bases). Germline V lookup: CDR1 SQVTM, CDR2 ANQGSEA. The germline V and J ends were trimmed by 3 bases and 0 bases, with 7 bases remaining between them. The CDR3 loop spans 13 amino acids. This chain's CDR3 is CSVDPGSTDTQYF. The CDR3 DNA reads as TGCAGCGTTGACCCGGGAAGCACAGATACGCAGTATTTT.

This clone was picked up one time. The V gene is TRBV2, the J gene TRBJ1-4; unclear D gene. CDR1 and CDR2 (germline): SNHLY, FYNNEI. The CDR3 is made up of 12 amino acids. V lost 7 bases, J lost 7 bases, and 10 bases lay in between. The CDR3 here is CASTASGEKLFF. The DNA of the CDR3 is TGTGCCAGCACCGCCAGCGGTGAAAAACTGTTTTTT.

The V gene is TRBV19, the J gene TRBJ2-3, with D hard to call. The ends were cut back, 6 bases at V and 0 bases at J, with 13 bases in the middle. In germline, CDR1 is LNHDA, CDR2 SQIVND (reference sequence). This CDR3 is built from 15 residues. The CDR3 coding sequence is TGTGCCAGTAGCGAACACGACCTTAGCACAGATACGCAGTATTTT. Translation: CASSEHDLSTDTQYF.

The chain links TRBV5-1 to TRBJ2-1, with 8 bases lining up with TRBD2. The V segment lost 0 bases and the J segment 10 bases; nucleotides outside the gene matches: 12. This CDR3 region has 16 residues. CDR1 and CDR2 from the germline V gene are SGHRS and YFSETQ. The CDR3 spells CASSLEGGLGGGEQFF. CDR3 bases: TGCGCCAGCAGCTTGGAAGGGGGACTAGGAGGAGGGGAGCAGTTCTTC.

The chain links TRBV5-5 to TRBJ1-1; D gene ambiguous. CDR3 length: 15 amino acids. Germline CDR1 is SGHKS and CDR2 is YYEKEE (reference sequence). Trimming took 3 bases from V and 0 from J, leaving 12 bases between them. CDR3 loop: CASSSVPGLNTEAFF. The DNA of the CDR3 is TGTGCCAGCAGCTCTGTTCCGGGCCTGAACACTGAAGCTTTCTTT.

This clone was recorded only once. J is TRBJ2-3 and V is TRBV5-4; D is possibly TRBD1 (6 bases). The CDR3 length is 14 residues. V gave up 5 bases and J gave up 3 bases, with 13 bases separating them. The germline gives CDR1 SGHNT, CDR2 YYREEE (reference sequence). CDR3 residues: CASRKGGGTDTQYF. The CDR3 region has the DNA TGTGCCAGCAGGAAAGGGGGTGGTACAGATACGCAGTATTTT.

The rearrangement uses TRBV5-1 and TRBJ2-5; 10 bases are shared with TRBD1. The CDR3 spans 16 residues. J gave up 5 bases and V 0 bases, and 7 bases lay outside the gene matches. Per germline, CDR1 SGHRS and CDR2 YFSETQ. CDR3 nucleotide sequence: TGCGCCAGCAGCTTGGAATACCCGGACAGGGGGGAGACCCAGTACTTC. Translation gives CASSLEYPDRGETQYF.

This clone was seen a single time. The V and J genes are TRBV28 and TRBJ1-6; the D is unclear. This CDR3 spans 17 amino acids. Germline values: CDR1 MDHEN, CDR2 SYDVKM. V lost 5 bases and J 7 bases, leaving 21 bases between the germline ends. The CDR3 region has the DNA TGTGCCAGCAGTGAGGTTGGAGGGTTTGGAGTAAATTCACCCCTCCACTTT. Translated: CASSEVGGFGVNSPLHF.

The CDR3 loop is CASSFRGSAEQYF. As DNA, the CDR3 is TGTGCCAGCAGTTTCAGAGGTTCGGCCGAGCAGTACTTC. The genes are TRBV28 and TRBJ2-7; D gene unclear. The CDR3 is made up of 13 amino acids. CDR1 is MDHEN and CDR2 is SYDVKM in the germline V gene. The ends were cut back, 3 bases at V and 6 bases at J, with 12 bases in the middle.

The J gene is TRBJ1-2, the V gene TRBV4-1; 9 bases match TRBD1. The junction had 6 bases not matched to a gene; V was cut back by 5 bases and J by 5 bases. This CDR3 has 14 residues. Germline values: CDR1 MGHRA, CDR2 YSYEKL. CDR3 sequence: CASSATGGKYGYTF. CDR3 DNA: TGCGCCAGCAGCGCTACAGGGGGCAAGTATGGCTACACCTTC.

To note about this clone: Other DNA sequences within the sample encode an identical CDR3. The genes are TRBV28 and TRBJ1-2; D unresolved. Germline CDR1 MDHEN, CDR2 SYDVKM. The CDR3 is 11 amino acids. Trimming removed 7 bases from V and 2 bases from J, with 5 bases in between. The CDR3 here is CASTSNYGYTF. In nucleotides, the CDR3 is TGTGCCAGCACATCCAACTATGGCTACACCTTC.

The rearrangement joins TRBV6-5 to TRBJ2-1; D uncertain. This CDR3 contains 14 residues. Trimming took off 4 bases at V and 4 bases at J, with 11 bases between the two ends. Germline loops: CDR1 MNHEY, CDR2 SVGAGI. CDR3 coding DNA: TGTGCCAGCAGTTCCCGGCAGACGTACAATGAGCAGTTCTTC. Translated: CASSSRQTYNEQFF.

The chain couples TRBV7-8 to TRBJ2-2; TRBD2 matches at 7 bases. The CDR3 runs 15 residues. The junction had 1 base not matched to a gene; V was cut back by 2 bases and J by 1 base. Germline CDR1 is SGHVS and CDR2 is FQNEAQ. CDR3 in amino acids: CASSLSGVNTGELFF. The CDR3 DNA is TGTGCCAGCAGCTTAAGCGGGGTGAACACCGGGGAGCTGTTTTTT.

Turning to this clone: Other DNA sequences in the same sample also yield this CDR3. This sequence joins TRBV5-1 and TRBJ1-2; no clear D gene. V gave up 0 bases and J gave up 1 base, with 4 bases separating them. Germline V lookup: CDR1 SGHRS, CDR2 YFSETQ. CDR3 length equals 13 residues. The CDR3 is CASSLDGNYGYTF. Written as DNA, the CDR3 is TGCGCCAGCAGCTTGGATGGTAACTATGGCTACACCTTC.

V usage is TRBV28 and J usage is TRBJ1-4; 10 bases are shared with TRBD1. V gave up 7 bases and J gave up 4 bases; unmatched junction bases: 3. CDR3 size: 14 residues. The germline V gene encodes CDR1 MDHEN and CDR2 SYDVKM. The CDR3 nucleotides read TGTGCCAGCACCCGGACAGGGGGTAATGAAAAACTGTTTTTT. This sequence encodes CASTRTGGNEKLFF.